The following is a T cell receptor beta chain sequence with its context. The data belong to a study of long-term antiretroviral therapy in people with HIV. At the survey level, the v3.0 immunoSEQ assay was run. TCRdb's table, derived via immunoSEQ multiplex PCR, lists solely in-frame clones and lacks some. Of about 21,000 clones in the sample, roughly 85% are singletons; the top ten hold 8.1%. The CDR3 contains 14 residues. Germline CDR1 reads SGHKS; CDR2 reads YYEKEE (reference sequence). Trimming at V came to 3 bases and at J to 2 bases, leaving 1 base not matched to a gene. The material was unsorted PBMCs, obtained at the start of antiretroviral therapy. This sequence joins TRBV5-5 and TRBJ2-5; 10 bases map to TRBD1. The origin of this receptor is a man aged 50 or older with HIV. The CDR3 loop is CASSSDRGQETQYF. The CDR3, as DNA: TGTGCCAGCAGCTCGGACAGGGGGCAAGAGACCCAGTACTTC.